This TCR beta chain was found in a study of molecular identifiers for immune sequencing clone quantification. TCRdb recomputed calls from the PCR reads with MiXCR, one row per CDR3 protein. Of some 680,000 distinct CDR3 sequences listed, 25% are singletons. The study's findings and limits: Clone sizes could be underestimated for highly expanded clones when identical TCR molecules share a barcode.

CDR1 is SEHNR, CDR2 FQNEAQ, per germline (reference sequence). The CDR3 consists of 20 residues. V was trimmed by 4 bases and J by 10 bases, leaving 37 bases between them. The table lists this clonotype with many counts. As yet, its antigen is unknown. The TCR comes from a human donor in good health. Some libraries in this study had Jurkat cell RNA spiked in. The sample consisted of naive CD8+ T cells from blood, with Jurkat cell RNA spiked in. Stated subset: FACS-sorted CD8+CD4-CCR7+CD45RA+ naive T cells. This rearrangement joins TRBV7-9 to TRBJ1-1, with D tentatively TRBD1 (6 bases). The CDR3 reads CASSSSGLTGPDLNTDVAFF. The CDR3 bases are TGTGCCAGCAGCTCGAGTGGGCTGACAGGCCCAGACCTTAACACTGATGTAGCTTTCTTT.